This T cell receptor (beta chain) was observed in a study of shared clonotypes between healthy human individuals (TCRdb year 2020). With respect to the entire study: A few men and two women, aged 18 to 49 years, made up the cohort. For each donor, CD4 naive and CD4 memory were each run on three plates, CD8 naive on two plates, and CD8 memory on one plate. To estimate repertoire size and how much clonotypes are shared between individuals, the study performed deep sequencing of blood TCR repertoires from a handful of healthy adults. Different laboratories and diverse techniques were used to prepare libraries and sequence TCR repertoires, to increase sequencing depth and limit assay-specific biases. Each donor's leukapheresis produced roughly between roughly 0.9 and 9 billion PBMCs.

Results and caveats for the whole study, not just this receptor: Because the study included only a small number of donors, the genetic and exposure-history diversity represented was limited. Compared with non-shared clonotypes, the clonotypes found in all four sorted-subset donors had higher generation probabilities. Larger estimated clonotype richness was generally found for naive subsets than for memory subsets. Sampling was restricted to blood, and TCR repertoires in tissue are likely to differ from TCR repertoires in blood. Rarefaction of sorted-subset datasets indicated incomplete sequencing despite the large sequencing depth. Based on pairwise subsampling, the degree of clonotype sharing among donors was expected to be affected by sequencing depth. When a few donors were compared, the shared fraction of clonotypes was roughly 5% for naive CD4, 3% to 4% for naive CD8, 2% to 2.5% for memory CD4, and approximately 0.4% for memory CD8.

CD8 naive samples consisted of CD45RO-negative cells that were positively selected for CCR7, yielding a CD45RA+CCR7+ population without TemRA cells. The donors were healthy, HIV-negative adults with no recently reported acute infections or vaccinations. Only Caucasian adults living in Nashville, Tennessee, USA were represented among the donors. Blood was collected by leukapheresis, and PBMCs were isolated by Ficoll-Histopaque density gradient centrifugation and then cryopreserved in liquid nitrogen vapor phase. Analytical flow cytometry was used to check the purity and quantity of each magnetically sorted T cell population. Each sorted fraction had its genomic DNA isolated and then quantified by UV absorbance on a Nanodrop 2000c. This clone has only one observation. What antigen it recognizes has not been identified. Per-nucleotide qualities are absent, and no much larger clonotype sits a single base away. Different DNA sequences within this sample yield the same CDR3.

TCR CDR3 regions were amplified from genomic DNA by multiplex PCR using the deep immunoSEQ assay. Genomic DNA extracted from each cell subset was distributed evenly over all wells of several immunoSEQ 96-well plates, and each plate served as one replicate. For sorted subsets, about 220 ng of genomic DNA, equivalent to 25,000 to 35,000 T cell genomes, went into each replicate PCR. Purified libraries were quantified with a Qubit 3.0 fluorometer, sized on a Bioanalyzer 2100, and re-quantified with the KAPA Library Quantification kit. Every immunoSEQ 96-well plate was sequenced on a dedicated single-read 150-cycle Illumina NextSeq 550 flow cell. The authors processed their data as follows. The immunoSEQ output contained only junctional sequences without quality scores, so filtering could not match that applied to full-length reads. Sequences were annotated with PyIR, a Python wrapper for IgBLAST v1.9, and V/J genes and CDR3 were assigned using IMGT germline references. Any read was removed if the V/J assignment was weak (E-value above 1e-6), the CDR3 was missing, or the read contained stop codons, out-of-frame junctions, or ambiguous translated residues. V3J clonotypes were defined as sequences sharing an identical inferred V gene, J gene, and CDR3 amino acid sequence. Percentage overlap between repertoires was calculated by dividing the number of shared unique clonotypes by the size of the smaller repertoire. Repertoire richness was assessed with RTK rarefaction, the Chao1 estimator, and Recon v2.1 estimates of unobserved clonotypes. For all TCRbeta clonotypes obtained by the gDNA method from a handful of donors, generation probabilities were computed with OLGA. Entries here come from immuneACCESS through TCRdb and include only in-frame sequences with V and J called. Some clones fail to appear in such tables; in the studies checked, an unresolved V gene covers under half of the shortfall, and the cause of the remainder is unknown. Clone size and the V and J calls come from that table; the DNA yielded D and trimming. The sample records around 2.1 million clones, about 93% of which are singletons. The ten largest account for under 2% of the sample.

The germline V gene (reference sequence) gives CDR1 as GTSNPN and CDR2 as SVGIG. V is clipped by 0 bases and J by 4 bases, and the sequence between their germline boundaries is 7 bases long. Inclusive of the bounding cysteine and phenylalanine, the CDR3 is 13 residues long. CDR3 DNA is the only sequence kept; it has 39 bases, read in frame from the first base. The TCR comes from a man between 18 and 35 years old in good health. Some clones in this sample may be carry-over from other donors' samples. The specimen sequenced was naive CD8+ T cells from PBMCs. This specimen's cell subset or site label, per the study, means: CD45RA+CCR7+. The V and J genes are TRBV30 and TRBJ1-5; confidence is insufficient to name the D gene. The CDR3 is CAWSVAGNQPQHF. The DNA sequence is TGTGCCTGGAGTGTGGCCGGGAATCAGCCCCAGCATTTT.